These T cell receptor beta chains were read from a single sample in a study of CD8+ T cells in alopecia areata. Using immunoSEQ multiplex PCR, the repertoire was profiled, and TCRdb retains in-frame clones only, with some absent. The data contain about 260,000 clones, approximately 60% of them singletons. The source material was CD4+ T cells sorted from blood, sampled around week 54, from a patient treated with tofacitinib. The receptors shown here come from a human donor with alopecia areata. The CDR3 runs from the conserved cysteine through the conserved F or W. The D gene is left open where the match is weak. A row's size may be missing; if present it is once, few, many or a size class.

clone size	V gene	D gene	J gene	CDR3 DNA	CDR3 protein
NA	TRBV4-3	NA	TRBJ1-2	TGCGCCAGCAGCCAAGATCGTCTCAATGCTAACTATGGCTACACCTTC	CASSQDRLNANYGYTF
NA	TRBV6-1	TRBD1	TRBJ2-2	TGTGCCAGCAGGGTTGAGGGGGCCAGCAGCGGGGAGCTGTTTTTT	CASRVEGASSGELFF
once	TRBV29-1	NA	TRBJ2-2	TGCAGCGTTGATCAAGGGTTCGGGGAGCTGTTTTTT	CSVDQGFGELFF
once	TRBV25-1	TRBD1	TRBJ1-5	TGTGCCAGCGGACAGGTTAGCAATCAGCCCCAGCATTTT	CASGQVSNQPQHF
NA	TRBV19	NA	TRBJ1-6	TGTGCCAGTAGCCAACAGGGACAACCCCTCCACTTT	CASSQQGQPLHF
few	TRBV29-1	NA	TRBJ2-1	TGCAGCGCTAGGGGGGTTGAGCAGTTCTTC	CSARGVEQFF
NA	TRBV18	NA	TRBJ2-5	TGTGCCAGCTCACCAAAAGAGACCCAGTACTTC	CASSPKETQYF
NA	TRBV2	TRBD2	TRBJ2-5	TGTGCCAGCAGGGGAACTAGCGGGGCAGAGACCCAGTACTTC	CASRGTSGAETQYF
NA	TRBV30	NA	TRBJ2-5	TGTGCCTGGAGTGTACTAGACCTCAGGTACCAAGAGACCCAGTACTTC	CAWSVLDLRYQETQYF
few	TRBV29-1	NA	TRBJ1-2	TGCAGCGTTGACCGCGTTAGGTCCCATGGCTACACCTTC	CSVDRVRSHGYTF
NA	TRBV2	NA	TRBJ1-2	TGTGCCAGCAGTGATCTTGCCAGGGAGCACGGCTACACCTTC	CASSDLAREHGYTF
NA	TRBV6-5	NA	TRBJ2-1	TGTGCCAGCAGTTACTCCCTTGCCAATGAGCAGTTCTTC	CASSYSLANEQFF
few	TRBV7-9	TRBD1	TRBJ1-2	TGTGCCAGCAGCACCGTGACAGGGGGCTATGGCTACACCTTC	CASSTVTGGYGYTF
NA	TRBV5-1	NA	TRBJ1-3	TGCGCCAGCAGTAGGGAAACTGGAAACACCATATATTTT	CASSRETGNTIYF
NA	TRBV5-1	NA	TRBJ2-7	TGCGCCAGCAGCTTGGAAGGGGCTCGGAACGAGCAGTACTTC	CASSLEGARNEQYF